This paragraph covers one TCR beta chain sequence. Its target is not known. A J-beta primer mix and a sample-barcoded 5' primer were used in a second PCR of roughly 6 to 11 cycles. MiXCR, run by TCRdb on the 5' RACE reads, gives a single entry per CDR3 protein. The sample shows 800,000 to 1,000,000 distinct CDR3 sequences, under 50% of them seen only once. This entry is derived from a study of blood T cells in healthy people across ages. Study-level findings and limits: Roughly linear declines in TCR beta diversity per million T cells occurred with age.

The clonotype comes from a man between 25 and 39 years old in good health. The sample consisted of blood.

The CDR3 sequence: CASTPKTGTSLATQYF. CDR3 in DNA: TGCGCCAGCACCCCTAAAACCGGGACGTCGCTTGCGACCCAGTACTTC. The chain uses TRBV5-1 and TRBJ2-7; D could derive from TRBD1 or TRBD2 (5 bases each). The J call may be faulty, since TRBJ2-5 better matches the DNA end. Germline V gives CDR1 SGHRS, CDR2 YFSETQ. The length of the CDR3 is 16 residues.